This T cell receptor (beta chain) is from a study of blood T cell repertoires in COVID-19. Authors' analysis steps: Cell counts per sample came from amplifying reference gene primers. Using immunoSEQ multiplex PCR, the repertoire was profiled, and TCRdb retains in-frame clones only, with some absent. The V and J calls and clone size were taken over from that table, and D and trimming were inferred from the DNA. The sample lists around 88,000 clones, 60% to 85% occurring once. The germline V and J ends were trimmed by 2 bases and 2 bases, with 15 bases remaining between them. Germline V lookup: CDR1 MNHEY, CDR2 SVGAGI. The CDR3 length is 16 residues.

This clonotype was obtained from a man between 45 and 60 years old who had recovered from COVID-19. The rearrangement links TRBV6-5 to TRBJ2-5; D is perhaps TRBD1 (6 bases). Sequences were obtained from peripheral blood. CDR3 loop: CASSYGPGVGQETQYF. DNA for the CDR3: TGTGCCAGCAGTTACGGGCCAGGGGTCGGACAAGAGACCCAGTACTTC.